Included here is one TCR beta chain sequence, with context. Its antigen remains unidentified. The CDR3 extends over 17 amino acids. The V gene's germline CDR1 is SGHTA and CDR2 FQGNSA. V dropped 1 base and J dropped 0 bases, with 10 bases sitting between them. The data derive from a study of response to subunit inactivated influenza vaccine. Study observations and caveats: The authors proposed limited new T cell recruitment per seasonal influenza vaccination.

TCRdb processed the RT-PCR reads anew with MiXCR; each CDR3 protein has one entry. The sample gives a few hundred thousand distinct CDR3 sequences, about 20% of which show up once; over 9% is in the top ten. Source: PBMCs from blood, taken about 20 months after vaccination. The rearrangement joins TRBV7-2 to TRBJ1-6; TRBD1 is a possible D gene (5 bases). The receptor was derived from a man between 45 and 75 years old who received an inactivated influenza vaccine. The CDR3 DNA is TGTGCCAGCAGCTTAGTGGGGACCAGCTCCTATAATTCACCCCTCCACTTT. Amino acid sequence: CASSLVGTSSYNSPLHF.